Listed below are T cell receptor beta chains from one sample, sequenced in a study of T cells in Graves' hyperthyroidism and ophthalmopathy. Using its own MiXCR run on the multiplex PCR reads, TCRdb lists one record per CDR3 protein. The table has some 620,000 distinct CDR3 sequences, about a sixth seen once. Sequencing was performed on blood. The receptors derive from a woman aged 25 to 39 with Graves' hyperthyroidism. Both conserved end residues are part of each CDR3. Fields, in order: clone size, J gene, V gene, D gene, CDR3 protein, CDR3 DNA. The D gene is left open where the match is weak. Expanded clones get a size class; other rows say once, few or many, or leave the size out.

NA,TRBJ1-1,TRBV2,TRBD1,CASGPGTGENTEAFF,TGTGCCAGCGGCCCGGGGACAGGGGAGAACACTGAAGCTTTCTTT
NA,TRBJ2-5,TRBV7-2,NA,CASSPAEWQETQYF,TGTGCCAGCAGCCCTGCCGAGTGGCAAGAGACCCAGTACTTC
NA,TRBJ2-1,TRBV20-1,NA,CSASDLGDDEQFF,TGCAGTGCTAGTGATTTAGGTGACGATGAGCAGTTCTTC
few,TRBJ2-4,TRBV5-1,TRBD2,CASSFSATRGGDIQYF,TGCGCCAGCAGCTTCTCGGCCACTCGGGGGGGAGACATTCAGTACTTC
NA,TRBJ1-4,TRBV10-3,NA,CAISEEGAGTNEKLFF,TGTGCCATCAGTGAAGAGGGAGCAGGGACTAATGAAAAACTGTTTTTT
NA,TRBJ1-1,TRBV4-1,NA,CASSGRGGYGGSTEAFF,TGCGCCAGCAGCGGCCGGGGGGGATATGGTGGGTCCACTGAAGCTTTCTTT
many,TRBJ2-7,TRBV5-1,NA,CASSSQVSSYEQYF,TGCGCCAGCAGCTCCCAGGTTAGCTCCTACGAGCAGTACTTC
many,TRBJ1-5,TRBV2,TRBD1,CASNDRARQPQHF,TGTGCCAGCAACGACAGGGCGCGTCAGCCCCAGCATTTT
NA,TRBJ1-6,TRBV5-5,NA,CASSLVFGPVVHSNNSPLHF,TGTGCCAGCAGCTTGGTGTTCGGGCCGGTTGTTCACAGTAATAATTCACCCCTCCACTTT
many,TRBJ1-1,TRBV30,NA,CAWREGNTEAFF,TGTGCCTGGAGGGAGGGGAACACTGAAGCTTTCTTT
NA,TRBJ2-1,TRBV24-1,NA,CATSGPGLEQFF,TGTGCCACCAGTGGCCCAGGGTTGGAGCAGTTCTTC
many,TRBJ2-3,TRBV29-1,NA,CSVTTMNTQYF,TGCAGCGTTACAACTATGAATACGCAGTATTTT
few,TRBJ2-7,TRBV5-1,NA,CASSGDSGSYEQYF,TGCGCCAGCAGCGGGGATAGCGGTTCCTACGAGCAGTACTTC
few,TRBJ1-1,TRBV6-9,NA,CASSSQGKGTEAFF,TGTGCCAGCAGTTCACAGGGTAAAGGCACTGAAGCTTTCTTT
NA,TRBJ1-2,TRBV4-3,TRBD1,CASSQGTGSSYGYTF,TGCGCCAGCAGCCAAGGGACAGGGAGTAGCTATGGCTACACCTTC
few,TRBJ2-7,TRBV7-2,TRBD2,CASSSGLAGQQYF,TGTGCCAGCAGCTCGGGACTAGCGGGACAGCAGTACTTC
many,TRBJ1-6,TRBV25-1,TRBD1,CASSGYMTGTTGTSPLHF,TGTGCCAGCAGTGGATACATGACAGGGACCACGGGCACCTCACCCCTCCACTTT
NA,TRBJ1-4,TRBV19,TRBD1,CASSISGTGAPTNEKLFF,TGTGCCAGTAGTATTAGTGGGACAGGCGCACCAACTAATGAAAAACTGTTTTTT
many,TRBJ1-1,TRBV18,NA,CASSPQGLGTEAFF,TGTGCCAGCTCACCACAGGGGTTGGGCACTGAAGCTTTCTTT
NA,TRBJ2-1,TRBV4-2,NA,CASSQERGPNNEQFF,TGTGCCAGCAGCCAAGAAAGAGGGCCGAACAATGAGCAGTTCTTC
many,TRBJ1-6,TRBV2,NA,CASLREPGNSPLHF,TGTGCCAGCTTAAGGGAGCCCGGGAATTCACCCCTCCACTTT
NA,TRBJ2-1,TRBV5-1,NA,CASSLVIGYEQFF,TGCGCCAGCAGCTTGGTAATCGGGTATGAGCAGTTCTTC
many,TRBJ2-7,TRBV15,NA,CATSGGGQEVYEQYF,TGTGCCACCAGCGGGGGGGGGCAAGAAGTGTACGAGCAGTACTTC
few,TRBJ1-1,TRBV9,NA,CASSVDGGRMAFF,TGTGCCAGCAGCGTAGATGGGGGGCGGATGGCTTTCTTT
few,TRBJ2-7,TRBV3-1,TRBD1,CASGRGQVYEQYF,TGTGCCAGCGGCCGGGGACAGGTCTACGAGCAGTACTTC
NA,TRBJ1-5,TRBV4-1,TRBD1,CASSSWTGRNQPQHF,TGCGCCAGCAGCTCCTGGACAGGGCGGAATCAGCCCCAGCATTTT
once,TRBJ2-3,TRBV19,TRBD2,CASSIGGRDTQYF,TGTGCCAGTAGTATCGGGGGGAGGGATACGCAGTATTTT
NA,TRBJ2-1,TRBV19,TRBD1,CASTDRGRYNEQFF,TGTGCCAGTACCGACAGGGGGAGATACAATGAGCAGTTCTTC
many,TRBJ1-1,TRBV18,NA,CASSRSRDLNTEAFF,TGTGCCAGCTCACGATCCAGGGACTTGAACACTGAAGCTTTCTTT
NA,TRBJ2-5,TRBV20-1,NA,CSARNVQAGETQYF,TGCAGTGCTCGGAATGTTCAAGCCGGGGAGACCCAGTACTTC
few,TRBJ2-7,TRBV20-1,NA,CSARKGLTYEQYF,TGCAGTGCTAGAAAGGGTCTGACCTACGAGCAGTACTTC
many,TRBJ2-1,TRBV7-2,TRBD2,CASSFGTSGSPEQFF,TGTGCCAGCAGCTTCGGGACTAGCGGGAGCCCTGAGCAGTTCTTC
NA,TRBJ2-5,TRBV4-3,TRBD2,CASSQDVVAGPQETQYF,TGCGCCAGCAGCCAAGATGTAGTAGCGGGGCCCCAAGAGACCCAGTACTTC
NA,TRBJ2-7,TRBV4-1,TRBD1,CASNPGQGTHKSYEQYF,TGCGCCAGCAACCCGGGACAGGGGACTCACAAATCCTACGAGCAGTACTTC
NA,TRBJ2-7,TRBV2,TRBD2,CASKGRDSSYEQYF,TGTGCCAGCAAGGGGAGGGACTCTTCCTACGAGCAGTACTTC
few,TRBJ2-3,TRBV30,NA,CAWIPSDTQYF,TGTGCCTGGATCCCCTCAGATACGCAGTATTTT
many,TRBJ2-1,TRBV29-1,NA,CSVRRQQNEQFF,TGCAGCGTGCGACGCCAGCAAAATGAGCAGTTCTTC
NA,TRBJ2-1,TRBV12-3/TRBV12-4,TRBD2,CASSFLSGRAGDEQFF,TGTGCCAGCAGTTTTCTTAGCGGGAGGGCCGGGGATGAGCAGTTCTTC
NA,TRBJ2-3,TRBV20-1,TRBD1,CSARDLRGQGTDTQYF,TGCAGTGCTAGAGATCTTAGGGGGCAGGGCACAGATACGCAGTATTTT
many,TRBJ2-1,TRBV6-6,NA,CASSYSITGGYGNEQFF,TGTGCCAGCAGTTACTCGATAACGGGCGGCTATGGTAATGAGCAGTTCTTC
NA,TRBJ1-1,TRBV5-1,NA,CASTRGAPGTEAFF,TGCGCCAGCACCCGAGGGGCCCCGGGGACTGAAGCTTTCTTT
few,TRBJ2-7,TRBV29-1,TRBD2,CSVEGGAGGYEQYF,TGCAGCGTTGAAGGCGGGGCGGGAGGCTACGAGCAGTACTTC
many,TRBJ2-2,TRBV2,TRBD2,CASSELAGITGELFF,TGTGCCAGCAGTGAACTAGCGGGAATTACCGGGGAGCTGTTTTTT
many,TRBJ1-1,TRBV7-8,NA,CASSLALTANTEAFF,TGTGCCAGCAGCTTAGCACTAACAGCGAACACTGAAGCTTTCTTT
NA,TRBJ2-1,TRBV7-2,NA,CASSTDRRYNEQFF,TGTGCCAGCAGCACTGACAGGAGGTACAATGAGCAGTTCTTC
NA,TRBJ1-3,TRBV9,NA,CASSVAQGNSGNTIYF,TGTGCCAGCAGCGTAGCACAAGGGAACTCTGGAAACACCATATATTTT
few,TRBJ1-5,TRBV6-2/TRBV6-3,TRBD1,CASSYRSDRDNQPQHF,TGTGCCAGCAGTTACCGGTCTGACAGGGACAATCAGCCCCAGCATTTT
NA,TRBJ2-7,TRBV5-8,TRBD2,CASSYSGIMYEQYF,TGTGCCAGCAGCTATAGCGGGATCATGTACGAGCAGTACTTC
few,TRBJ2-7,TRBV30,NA,CAWSEWTGSYEQYF,TGTGCCTGGAGTGAATGGACGGGATCTTACGAGCAGTACTTC
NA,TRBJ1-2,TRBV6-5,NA,CASSYGPEEGYGYTF,TGTGCCAGCAGTTATGGGCCGGAGGAGGGCTATGGCTACACCTTC
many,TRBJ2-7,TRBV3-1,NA,CASSQEVGLTYEQYF,TGTGCCAGCAGCCAAGAAGTTGGACTGACCTACGAGCAGTACTTC
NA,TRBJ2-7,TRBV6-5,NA,CASSYAAGSSYEQYF,TGTGCCAGCAGTTACGCCGCGGGAAGCTCCTACGAGCAGTACTTC
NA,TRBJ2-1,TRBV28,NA,CASSFPAGSSHNEQFF,TGTGCCAGCAGTTTCCCGGCCGGGAGCTCCCACAATGAGCAGTTCTTC
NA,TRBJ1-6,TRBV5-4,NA,CASSLWVKPNSPLHF,TGTGCCAGCAGCTTGTGGGTGAAACCCAATTCACCCCTCCACTTT
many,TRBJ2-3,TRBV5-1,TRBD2,CASSLGSLAGMGTDTQYF,TGCGCCAGCAGCTTGGGTTCCCTAGCGGGGATGGGCACAGATACGCAGTATTTT
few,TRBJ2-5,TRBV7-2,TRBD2,CASRRGTSGIQETQYF,TGTGCCAGCCGTAGGGGGACTAGCGGGATCCAAGAGACCCAGTACTTC
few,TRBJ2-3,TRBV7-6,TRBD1,CASSRPGQGAEDTQYF,TGTGCCAGCAGCAGACCAGGACAGGGGGCGGAAGATACGCAGTATTTT
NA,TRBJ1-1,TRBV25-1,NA,CATMGGGLRAFF,TGTGCCACCATGGGTGGAGGGCTTCGCGCTTTCTTT
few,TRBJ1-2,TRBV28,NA,CASSLVEYGYTF,TGTGCCAGCAGTTTAGTCGAATATGGCTACACCTTC
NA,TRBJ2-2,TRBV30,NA,CAWEPGQNTGELFF,TGTGCCTGGGAACCGGGACAGAACACCGGGGAGCTGTTTTTT